These 17 T cell receptor beta chains originate from one sample sequenced in a study of shared clonotypes between healthy human individuals. The naive CD8 subset, CD45RO-negative cells positively selected for CCR7, excluded terminally differentiated effector memory CD45RA+ cells. Sequencing used immunoSEQ multiplex PCR; TCRdb keeps in-frame clones, though not all of them. The sample consists of about 2.1 million clones, 85% to 95% of them appearing once. Material: naive CD8+ T cells from PBMCs. The receptors stem from a man aged 18 to 35 in good health. Some clones in this sample may be carry-over from other donors' samples.

Details on this clone: Other nucleotide sequences in the sample specify the same CDR3. V gene TRBV28 combines with J gene TRBJ1-1; possibly TRBD1 for D (6 bases). Trimming shortened V by 5 bases and J by 0 bases, and 13 bases separated the two germline ends. The CDR3 totals 15 residues. CDR1 and CDR2 from the germline V gene are MDHEN and SYDVKM. CDR3: CASSTRTGMNTEAFF. As DNA, the CDR3 is TGTGCCAGCAGTACTAGAACAGGGATGAACACTGAAGCTTTCTTT.

In regard to this clone: Distinct nucleotide sequences in the sample also encode this CDR3. This chain connects TRBV9 to TRBJ1-5; 10 positions match TRBD1. Per the germline V gene, CDR1 is SGDLS and CDR2 is YYNGEE. The CDR3 contains 16 residues. After removal of 2 bases from V and 6 bases from J, the junction contained 8 bases not matched to a gene. The CDR3 DNA reads as TGTGCCAGCAGCGTGGGGACAGGGGATTTTGGTCAGCCCCAGCATTTT. As protein: CASSVGTGDFGQPQHF.

Of note for this clone: Within the sample, other DNA sequences also encode this same CDR3. The chain is built from TRBV9 and TRBJ2-3; perhaps TRBD2 as D (5 bases). V lost 0 bases to trimming and J lost 1 base, with 9 bases between them. Germline lookup yields CDR1 SGDLS and CDR2 YYNGEE. The CDR3 length is 15 residues. DNA of the CDR3: TGTGCCAGCAGCGTAGGTGGAGGAGGCACAGATACGCAGTATTTT. Translating it yields CASSVGGGGTDTQYF. The variable domain in full, completed from reference TRBV9 and TRBJ2-3, reads DSGVTQTPKHLITATGQRVTLRCSPRSGDLSVYWYQQSLDQGLQFLIQYYNGEERAKGNILERFSAQQFPDLHSELNLSSLELGDSALYFCASSVGGGGTDTQYFGPGTRLTVL.

This sequence joins TRBV27 and TRBJ1-1; 8 nucleotides align to TRBD1. V gave up 6 bases and J gave up 4 bases; unmatched junction bases: 7. This CDR3 region has 14 residues. CDR1 is MNHEY and CDR2 is SMNVEV in the germline V gene (reference sequence). The CDR3 here is CASRITGGGTEAFF. The CDR3 nucleotides read TGTGCCAGCAGGATAACAGGGGGAGGCACTGAAGCTTTCTTT.

The V call is TRBV27, the J call TRBJ2-5; D is possibly TRBD1 (6 bases). The closer fit of TRBJ2-7 to the DNA end suggests the J call may be wrong. Germline V CDR1 and CDR2: MNHEY, SMNVEV (reference sequence). The CDR3 length is 16 residues. CDR3 bases: TGTGCCAGCAGTTTATCTATGGGGACAACTTCCTACGAGCAGTACTTC. It specifies CASSLSMGTTSYEQYF.

The rearrangement links TRBV9 to TRBJ2-1; a possible D gene is TRBD1 (5 bases). The length of the CDR3 is 12 residues. CDR1 and CDR2 (germline): SGDLS, YYNGEE. Trimming shortened V by 3 bases and J by 9 bases, and 10 bases separated the two germline ends. The CDR3 loop is CASSAPGFEQFF. Here the CDR3 DNA reads TGTGCCAGCAGCGCGCCAGGGTTTGAGCAGTTCTTC.

The CDR3 nucleotides are TGTGCCAGCAGCCCCGGGACAACTCCAGATCAGCCCCAGCATTTT. It yields the protein CASSPGTTPDQPQHF. This chain joins TRBV9 and TRBJ1-5, with D maybe TRBD1 (6 bases). The CDR3 loop spans 15 amino acids. The ends were cut back, 4 bases at V and 5 bases at J, with 16 bases in the middle. The germline V gene has CDR1 SGDLS and CDR2 YYNGEE.

To note about this clone: This sample includes further DNA sequences coding for the same CDR3. The rearrangement uses TRBV11-2 and TRBJ2-7; D remains ambiguous. The CDR3 is made up of 11 amino acids. Germline values: CDR1 SGHAT, CDR2 FQNNGV. Trimming left V 5 bases short and J 5 bases short, with 7 bases between. The chain's CDR3 is CASSLGDEQYF. The CDR3 DNA is TGTGCCAGCAGCCTTGGGGACGAGCAGTACTTC.

The chain carries TRBV29-1 and TRBJ2-7; D is unresolved. The CDR3 is 12 amino acids. V was cut by 5 bases and J by 1 base, with 9 bases left in between. Germline loops: CDR1 SQVTM, CDR2 ANQGSEA. CDR3 amino acids: CSVLDPSYEQYF. Here the CDR3 DNA reads TGCAGCGTTTTGGACCCTTCCTACGAGCAGTACTTC.

The chain combines TRBV6-4 with TRBJ1-3, with no clear D. The CDR3 sequence is 15 residues long. Trimming left V 6 bases short and J 0 bases short, with 12 bases between. Germline CDR1 reads MRHNA; CDR2 reads SNTAGT. The CDR3 protein is CASRCRRVSGNTIYF. Written as DNA, the CDR3 is TGTGCCAGCAGGTGTCGAAGAGTCTCTGGAAACACCATATATTTT.

Remarks on this clone: The sample holds other DNA sequences that translate to the same CDR3. The V gene is TRBV4-3, the J gene TRBJ2-1, with TRBD2 matching 8 bases. CDR3 length: 15 amino acids. Germline trimming cut 4 bases from V and 2 bases from J; bases unmatched to any gene: 4. Germline V lookup: CDR1 LGHNA, CDR2 YSLEER. This CDR3 is CASSLGLAAYNEQFF. The DNA for the CDR3 is TGCGCCAGCAGCCTTGGACTAGCAGCCTACAATGAGCAGTTCTTC.

This chain links TRBV28 with TRBJ2-3; D is tentatively TRBD1 or TRBD2 (7 bases each). The CDR3 totals 17 residues. Germline assignment: CDR1 MDHEN and CDR2 SYDVKM. Trimming removed 2 bases at V and 1 base at J, with 16 bases between. The CDR3 DNA follows: TGTGCCAGCAGTTTACAAGACAGGGCGGGAGGCACAGATACGCAGTATTTT. Translated, it gives CASSLQDRAGGTDTQYF.

V gene TRBV4-1 combines with J gene TRBJ1-1, with D maybe TRBD1 (5 bases). The CDR3 is 12 amino acids. Trimming left V 1 base short and J 11 bases short, with 11 bases between. In germline, CDR1 is MGHRA, CDR2 YSYEKL. The CDR3 region is CASSQGTGRAFF. DNA of the CDR3: TGCGCCAGCAGCCAAGGAACAGGCCGGGCTTTCTTT.

The chain carries TRBV29-1 and TRBJ2-7; 9 bases agree with TRBD1. V lost 6 bases, J lost 3 bases, and 9 bases stayed unmatched. Per germline, CDR1 SQVTM and CDR2 ANQGSEA. The CDR3 runs to 14 residues. The CDR3 reads CSVSPTGGIYEQYF. CDR3 coding DNA: TGCAGCGTCTCCCCCACAGGGGGCATCTACGAGCAGTACTTC.

The J gene is TRBJ1-1, the V gene TRBV29-1; D call uncertain. V lost 7 bases and J lost 5, with 8 bases in between. CDR3 length equals 10 residues. In germline, CDR1 is SQVTM, CDR2 ANQGSEA. DNA for the CDR3: TGCAGCGCCCGGAGGACTGAAGCTTTCTTT. This gives the protein CSARRTEAFF.

This clone occurred a few times. This chain links TRBV21-1 with TRBJ1-1; whether TRBD1, the table's D call, matches the DNA was not checked. TRBV21-1 is an annotated pseudogene. The CDR3 length is 12 residues. The CDR3 region has the DNA TGCCCCATCCAGGGGGCGCGGACTGAAGCTTTCTTT. It specifies CPIQGARTEAFF.

The CDR3 DNA is TGTGCCAGCAGCTTTCGACAGCCCCAAGAGACCCAGTACTTC. This translates into CASSFRQPQETQYF. The V call is TRBV5-6, the J call TRBJ2-5; TRBD1 might be the D (5 bases). The CDR3 sequence is 14 residues long. CDR1 is SGHDT, CDR2 YYEEEE, per germline. V gave up 2 bases and J gave up 1 base, with 9 bases separating them.